The rows below give T cell receptor beta chains drawn from one sample of a study of cytomegalovirus exposure and HLA in healthy donors. Assay used: immunoSEQ multiplex PCR; TCRdb lists only in-frame clones, some missing. Among over 150,000 clones, around 85% were seen once, and the ten largest hold 2.3%. Sequenced: PBMCs. These TCRs come from a male donor in good health and CMV-seronegative. Each CDR3 is given with its conserved first and last residue. Rows give clone size only sometimes, using once, few, many, or a class for an expanded clone.

V: TRBV29-1; size: once; J: TRBJ1-1; CDR3: CSAQRGGALPMNTEAFF
V: TRBV11-2; size: -; J: TRBJ2-5; CDR3: CASSFRDSQETQYF
V: TRBV10-1; size: few; J: TRBJ2-7; CDR3: CASSESGGEQYF
V: TRBV5-1; size: -; J: TRBJ1-2; CDR3: CASSAVHEVGYTF
V: TRBV7-2; size: -; J: TRBJ2-1; CDR3: CASSFAGTGGHNEQFF
V: TRBV4-1; size: few; J: TRBJ1-2; CDR3: CASRRQGAVYGYTF
V: TRBV29-1; size: once; J: TRBJ1-3; CDR3: CSASGTGHSGNTIYF
V: TRBV29-1; size: -; J: TRBJ2-7; CDR3: CSVEDSYEQYF
V: TRBV7-7; size: -; J: TRBJ2-5; CDR3: CASSPPGQRPETQYF
V: TRBV10-1; size: -; J: TRBJ2-3; CDR3: CASSEGQTPDTQYF
V: TRBV6-1; size: -; J: TRBJ1-5; CDR3: CASSLTGFFGQPQHF
V: TRBV27; size: -; J: TRBJ2-2; CDR3: CASSSRLAGVGYTGELFF
V: TRBV10-3; size: -; J: TRBJ1-2; CDR3: CASRDLGGGYTF
V: TRBV20-1; size: -; J: TRBJ1-1; CDR3: CSADVQGWAFF
V: TRBV19; size: -; J: TRBJ1-2; CDR3: CASSTQTGNYGYTF
V: TRBV6-5; size: once; J: TRBJ1-1; CDR3: CASTTTLAGATEAFF
V: TRBV5-6; size: -; J: TRBJ2-2; CDR3: CASSPGAGLAGELFF
V: TRBV5-4; size: once; J: TRBJ2-2; CDR3: CASSLAGGLTGELFF
V: TRBV19; size: -; J: TRBJ1-5; CDR3: CATGQGPGGPQHF
V: TRBV5-4; size: few; J: TRBJ2-7; CDR3: CASSLLARGEQYF
V: TRBV5-1; size: once; J: TRBJ2-7; CDR3: CASSPRRDSSSYEQYF
V: TRBV10-3; size: -; J: TRBJ2-5; CDR3: CAISESGQGLATQYF
V: TRBV11-2; size: -; J: TRBJ1-2; CDR3: CASSRRAGNYGYTF
V: TRBV5-1; size: -; J: TRBJ1-6; CDR3: CASSLSRDLSYNSPLHF
V: TRBV10-3; size: -; J: TRBJ2-1; CDR3: CAISVRKEAGEQFF
V: TRBV5-4; size: -; J: TRBJ1-2; CDR3: CASSPHHFNYGYTF
V: TRBV10-3; size: once; J: TRBJ2-3; CDR3: CAISKGTGGGTDTQYF
V: TRBV6-5; size: once; J: TRBJ1-1; CDR3: CASSGQRKAFF
V: TRBV2; size: -; J: TRBJ1-2; CDR3: CASSGWRETNYGYTF
V: TRBV2; size: -; J: TRBJ1-2; CDR3: CASSQDRTIYGYTF
V: TRBV27; size: -; J: TRBJ1-5; CDR3: CASSQQGDQPQHF
V: TRBV5-4; size: -; J: TRBJ2-1; CDR3: CASSLSGTWNEQFF
V: TRBV9; size: -; J: TRBJ2-7; CDR3: CASSPSPGDSYEQYF
V: TRBV7-6; size: -; J: TRBJ2-2; CDR3: CASSLGQVSVGELFF
V: TRBV10-2; size: -; J: TRBJ2-7; CDR3: CASTVQGNQREQYF
V: TRBV15; size: -; J: TRBJ2-2; CDR3: CATSRDRQGITNTGELFF
V: TRBV30; size: -; J: TRBJ2-1; CDR3: CAWSRTEVNEQFF
V: TRBV9; size: -; J: TRBJ1-1; CDR3: CASSVGPQDRVGTEAFF
V: TRBV2; size: -; J: TRBJ2-2; CDR3: CASGGERGTGELFF
V: TRBV5-1; size: -; J: TRBJ2-2; CDR3: CASSLAPLGELFF
V: TRBV6-1; size: -; J: TRBJ1-3; CDR3: CASSESGGEAGNTIYF
V: TRBV28; size: -; J: TRBJ1-1; CDR3: CASRSTGVNTEAFF
V: TRBV4-1; size: -; J: TRBJ2-2; CDR3: CASSQVTGSGELFF
V: TRBV19; size: -; J: TRBJ1-1; CDR3: CASSINGQGDTEAFF